This paragraph reports one T cell receptor (beta chain). This clonotype was counted a few times. Its recognized antigen is unknown. Per-nucleotide qualities are absent, and no much larger clonotype sits a single base away. This entry comes from a study of T-cell reconstitution after alpha-beta-depleted transplantation in children (dated by TCRdb to 2015 to 2016). Some background on the complete study: The study quantitatively tracked T-cell immune reconstitution after TCRalphabeta/CD19-depleted allogeneic hematopoietic cell transplantation in children using TCR repertoire profiling. The research as a whole found: The apparently early alphabetaT-cell count recovery about two months after transplant was reportedly dependent on only several hundred rapidly expanded clones derived from non-depleted graft cells. In some patients, high TCRbeta diversity at day 60 was attributed to recipient T cells and intrathymic progenitors that had survived conditioning. The frequencies of hyperexpanded clones fell over the following months, and after one year, T-cell counts and TCRbeta diversity were mostly attributed to newly produced T cells.

From the cysteine through the phenylalanine, the CDR3 covers 19 amino acids. Of all the DNA, just the CDR3 is kept, 57 bases in frame from base 1. V lost 3 bases and J lost 3 bases, and the count of bases not matched to a germline gene is 20. The germline V gene (reference sequence) provides CDR1 DFQATT and CDR2 SNEGSKA. Libraries were constructed by PCR. The sample was run on an Illumina HiSeq 2500. TCR library preparation used molecular barcoding, with unique molecular identifiers applied to normalize quantification of the TCRbeta repertoire. TCRdb trimmed the raw reads at Q25, called clones with MiXCR and kept productive beta chains. Duplicate CDR3 protein sequences are folded into a single record with the most common DNA and genes. Recorded for this sample are over 100,000 distinct CDR3 sequences; 7.5% to 9.5% of them occurred a single time. 15% to 20% of the sample belongs to the ten largest clones.

According to the study, the label for this sample's treatment or condition signals: allogeneic hematopoietic cell transplantation with graft depleted of TCRalphabeta T cells and CD19 B cells. The transplant recipients were children given TCRalphabeta/CD19-depleted allogeneic hematopoietic cell grafts. This TCR was sampled from a boy between 2 and 10 years old with acute lymphoblastic leukemia, due to receive a stem cell transplant. The rearrangement combines TRBV20-1 with TRBJ2-1; TRBD1 lines up with 7 middle nucleotides. The material was PBMCs, obtained before TCRalphabeta/CD19-depleted stem cell transplant. In nucleotides, the sequence is TGCAGTGCTAGTACCTTAAGACCTACCAGGGGGATCCACTACAATGAGCAGTTCTTC. The encoded protein is CSASTLRPTRGIHYNEQFF.